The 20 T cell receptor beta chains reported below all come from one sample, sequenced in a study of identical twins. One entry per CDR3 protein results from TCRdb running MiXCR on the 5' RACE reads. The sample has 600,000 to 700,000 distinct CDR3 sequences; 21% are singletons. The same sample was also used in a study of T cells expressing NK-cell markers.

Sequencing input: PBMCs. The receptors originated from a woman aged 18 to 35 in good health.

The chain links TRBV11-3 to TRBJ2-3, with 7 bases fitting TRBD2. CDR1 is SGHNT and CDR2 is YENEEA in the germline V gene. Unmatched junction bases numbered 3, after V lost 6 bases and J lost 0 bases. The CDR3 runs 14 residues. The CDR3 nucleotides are TGTGCCAGCAGACTCGGGGGGAGCACAGATACGCAGTATTTT. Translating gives CASRLGGSTDTQYF.

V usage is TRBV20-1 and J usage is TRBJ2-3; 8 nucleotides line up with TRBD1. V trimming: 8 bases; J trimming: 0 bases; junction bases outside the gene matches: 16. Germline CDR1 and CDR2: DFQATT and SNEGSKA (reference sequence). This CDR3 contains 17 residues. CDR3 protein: CSPTPPGQGKSTDTQYF. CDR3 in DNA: TGCAGTCCCACCCCTCCCGGACAGGGAAAAAGCACAGATACGCAGTATTTT.

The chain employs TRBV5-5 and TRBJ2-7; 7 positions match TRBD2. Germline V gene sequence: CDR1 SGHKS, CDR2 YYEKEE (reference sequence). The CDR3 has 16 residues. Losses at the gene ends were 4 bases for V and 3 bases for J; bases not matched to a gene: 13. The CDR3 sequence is CASSPDRDYTIYEQYF. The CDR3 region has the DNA TGTGCCAGCAGCCCGGACCGGGACTACACGATCTACGAGCAGTACTTC. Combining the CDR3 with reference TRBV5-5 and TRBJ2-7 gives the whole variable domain DAGVTQSPTHLIKTRGQQVTLRCSPISGHKSVSWYQQVLGQGPQFIFQYYEKEERGRGNFPDRFSARQFPNYSSELNVNALLLGDSALYLCASSPDRDYTIYEQYFGPGTRLTVT.

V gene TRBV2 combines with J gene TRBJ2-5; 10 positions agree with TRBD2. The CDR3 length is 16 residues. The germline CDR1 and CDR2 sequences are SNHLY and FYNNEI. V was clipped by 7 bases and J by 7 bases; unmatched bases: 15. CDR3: CASTLFEASGSRTQYF. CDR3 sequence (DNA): TGTGCCAGCACTCTCTTCGAGGCTAGCGGGAGTAGGACCCAGTACTTC.

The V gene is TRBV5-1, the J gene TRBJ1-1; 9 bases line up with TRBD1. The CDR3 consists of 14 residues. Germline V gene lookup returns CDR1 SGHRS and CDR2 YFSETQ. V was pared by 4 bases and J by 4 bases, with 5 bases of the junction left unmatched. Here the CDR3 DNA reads TGCGCCAGCAGCCCCGGACAGGGGACCACTGAAGCTTTCTTT. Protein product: CASSPGQGTTEAFF.

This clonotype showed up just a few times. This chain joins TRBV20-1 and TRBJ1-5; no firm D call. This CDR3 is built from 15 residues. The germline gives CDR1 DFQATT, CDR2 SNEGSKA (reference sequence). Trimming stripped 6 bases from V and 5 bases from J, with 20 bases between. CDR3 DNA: TGCAGTGCATCGACGCTCTTAACCTCGGATCAGCCCCAGCATTTT. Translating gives CSASTLLTSDQPQHF.

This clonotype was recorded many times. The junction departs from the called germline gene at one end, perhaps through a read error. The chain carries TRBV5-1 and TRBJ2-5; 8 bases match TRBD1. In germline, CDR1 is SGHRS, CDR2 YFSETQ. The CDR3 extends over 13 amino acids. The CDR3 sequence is CASSVTGEETQYF. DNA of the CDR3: TGTGCCAGCAGTGTGACAGGGGAAGAGACCCAGTACTTC.

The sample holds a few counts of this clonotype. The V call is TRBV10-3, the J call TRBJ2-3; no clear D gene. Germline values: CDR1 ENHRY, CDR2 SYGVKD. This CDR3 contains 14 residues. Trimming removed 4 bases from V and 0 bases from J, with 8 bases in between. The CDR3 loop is CAISAWGSTDTQYF. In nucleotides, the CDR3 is TGTGCCATCAGTGCGTGGGGTAGCACAGATACGCAGTATTTT.

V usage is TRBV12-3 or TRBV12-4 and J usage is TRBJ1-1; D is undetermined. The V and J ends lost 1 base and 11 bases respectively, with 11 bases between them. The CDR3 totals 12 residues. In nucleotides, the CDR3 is TGTGCCAGCAGTTTAGTCGCCCTGAAGGCTTTCTTT. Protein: CASSLVALKAFF.

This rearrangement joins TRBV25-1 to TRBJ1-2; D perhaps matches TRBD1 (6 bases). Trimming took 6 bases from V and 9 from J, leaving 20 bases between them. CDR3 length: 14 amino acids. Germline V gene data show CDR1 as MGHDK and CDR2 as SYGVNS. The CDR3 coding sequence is TGTGCCAGCAGCGCAGATGGGGGGCGAAAGCGCTACACCTTC. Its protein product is CASSADGGRKRYTF.

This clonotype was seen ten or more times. CDR3 loop: CASSQGKRETQYF. CDR3 in DNA: TGTGCCAGCAGCCAAGGAAAAAGGGAGACCCAGTACTTC. J is TRBJ2-5 and V is TRBV4-2, with unresolved D. The germline CDR1 and CDR2 sequences are LGHNA and YNFKEQ. The CDR3 is 13 residues long. V lost 1 base, J lost 5 bases, and 8 bases lay in between.

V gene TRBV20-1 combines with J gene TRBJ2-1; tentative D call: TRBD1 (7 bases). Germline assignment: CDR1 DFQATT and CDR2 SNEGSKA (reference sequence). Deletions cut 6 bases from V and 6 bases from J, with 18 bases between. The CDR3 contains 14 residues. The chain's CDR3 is CSATDYRGGNEQFF. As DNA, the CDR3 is TGCAGTGCCACCGACTACAGGGGAGGCAATGAGCAGTTCTTC.

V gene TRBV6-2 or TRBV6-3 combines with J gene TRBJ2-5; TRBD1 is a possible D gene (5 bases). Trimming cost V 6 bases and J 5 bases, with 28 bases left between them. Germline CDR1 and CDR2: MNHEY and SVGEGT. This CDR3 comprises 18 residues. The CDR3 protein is CASRLSPPRYLPGETQYF. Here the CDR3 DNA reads TGTGCCAGCAGGTTGAGCCCTCCAAGATATCTACCAGGGGAGACCCAGTACTTC.

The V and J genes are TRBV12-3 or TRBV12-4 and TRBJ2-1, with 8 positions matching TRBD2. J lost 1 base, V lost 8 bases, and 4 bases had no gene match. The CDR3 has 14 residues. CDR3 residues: CASEERGSYNEQFF. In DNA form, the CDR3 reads TGTGCCAGCGAAGAGCGGGGGTCCTACAATGAGCAGTTCTTC.

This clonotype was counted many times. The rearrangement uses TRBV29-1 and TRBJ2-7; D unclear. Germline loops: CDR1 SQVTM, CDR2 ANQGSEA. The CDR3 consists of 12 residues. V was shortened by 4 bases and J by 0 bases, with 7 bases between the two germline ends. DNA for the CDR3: TGCAGCGTTGTTGGCGGCTCCTACGAGCAGTACTTC. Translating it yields CSVVGGSYEQYF.

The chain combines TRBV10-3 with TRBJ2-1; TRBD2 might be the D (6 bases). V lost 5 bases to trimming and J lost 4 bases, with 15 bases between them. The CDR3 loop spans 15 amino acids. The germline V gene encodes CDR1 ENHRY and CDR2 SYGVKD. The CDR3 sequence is CAISPGLQVYNEQFF. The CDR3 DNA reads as TGTGCCATCAGTCCGGGACTCCAGGTGTACAATGAGCAGTTCTTC.

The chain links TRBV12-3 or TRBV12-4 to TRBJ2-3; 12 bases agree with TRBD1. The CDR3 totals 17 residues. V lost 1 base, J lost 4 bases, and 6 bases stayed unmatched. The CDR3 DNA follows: TGTGCCAGCAGTTTAGAGGGGGACAGGGGGCGAGCAGATACGCAGTATTTT. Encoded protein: CASSLEGDRGRADTQYF.

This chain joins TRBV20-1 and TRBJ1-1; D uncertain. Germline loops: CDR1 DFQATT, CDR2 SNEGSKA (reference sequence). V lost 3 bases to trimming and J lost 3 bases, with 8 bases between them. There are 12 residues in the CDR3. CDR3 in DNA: TGCAGTGCTAGCGGTTTCTACACTGAAGCTTTCTTT. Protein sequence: CSASGFYTEAFF.

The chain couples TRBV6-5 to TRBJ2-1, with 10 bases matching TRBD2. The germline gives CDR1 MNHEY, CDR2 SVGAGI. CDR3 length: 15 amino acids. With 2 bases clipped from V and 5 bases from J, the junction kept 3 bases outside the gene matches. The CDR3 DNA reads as TGTGCCAGCAGTTACACTAGCGGGACGAACAATGAGCAGTTCTTC. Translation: CASSYTSGTNNEQFF.

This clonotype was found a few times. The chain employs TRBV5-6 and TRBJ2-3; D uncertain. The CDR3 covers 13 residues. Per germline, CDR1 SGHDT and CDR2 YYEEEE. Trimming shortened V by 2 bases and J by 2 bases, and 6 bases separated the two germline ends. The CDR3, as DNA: TGTGCCAGCAGCTTAATAAACACAGATACGCAGTATTTT. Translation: CASSLINTDTQYF.